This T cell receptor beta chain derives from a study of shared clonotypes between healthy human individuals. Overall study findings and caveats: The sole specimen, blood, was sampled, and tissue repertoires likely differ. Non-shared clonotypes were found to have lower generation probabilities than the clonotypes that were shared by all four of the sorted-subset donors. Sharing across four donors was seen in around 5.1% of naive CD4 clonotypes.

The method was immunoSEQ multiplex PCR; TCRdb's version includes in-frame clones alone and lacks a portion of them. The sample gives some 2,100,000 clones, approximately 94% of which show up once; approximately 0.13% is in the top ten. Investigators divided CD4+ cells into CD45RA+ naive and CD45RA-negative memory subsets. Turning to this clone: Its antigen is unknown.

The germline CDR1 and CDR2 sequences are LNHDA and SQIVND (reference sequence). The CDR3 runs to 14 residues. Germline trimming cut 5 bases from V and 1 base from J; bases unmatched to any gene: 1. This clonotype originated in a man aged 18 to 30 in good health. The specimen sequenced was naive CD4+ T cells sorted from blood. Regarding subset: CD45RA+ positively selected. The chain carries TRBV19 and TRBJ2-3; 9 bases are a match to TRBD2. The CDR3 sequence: CASSPSGGTDTQYF. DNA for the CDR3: TGTGCCAGTAGTCCTAGCGGGGGCACAGATACGCAGTATTTT.